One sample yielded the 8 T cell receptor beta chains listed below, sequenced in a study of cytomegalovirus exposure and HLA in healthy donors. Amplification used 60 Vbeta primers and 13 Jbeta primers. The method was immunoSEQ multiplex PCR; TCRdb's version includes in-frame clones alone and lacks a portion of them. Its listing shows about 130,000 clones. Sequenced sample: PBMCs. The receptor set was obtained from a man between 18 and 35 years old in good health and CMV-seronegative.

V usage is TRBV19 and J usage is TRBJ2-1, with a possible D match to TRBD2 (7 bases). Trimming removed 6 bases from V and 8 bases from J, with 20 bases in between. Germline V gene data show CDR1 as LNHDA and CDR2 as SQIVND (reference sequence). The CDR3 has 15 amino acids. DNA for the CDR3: TGTGCCAGTAGATCGGACGGGAGGAGGGGGTATGAGCAGTTCTTC. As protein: CASRSDGRRGYEQFF.

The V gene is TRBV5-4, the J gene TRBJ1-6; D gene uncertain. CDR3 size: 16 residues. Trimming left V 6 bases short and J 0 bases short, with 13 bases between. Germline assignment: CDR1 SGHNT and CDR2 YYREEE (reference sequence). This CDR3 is CASTLQQSSYNSPLHF. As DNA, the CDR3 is TGTGCCAGCACCCTACAACAGAGCTCCTATAATTCACCCCTCCACTTT.

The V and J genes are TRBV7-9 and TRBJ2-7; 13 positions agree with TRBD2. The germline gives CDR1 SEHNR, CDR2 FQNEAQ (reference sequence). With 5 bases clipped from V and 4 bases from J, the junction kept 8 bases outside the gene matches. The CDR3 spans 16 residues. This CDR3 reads CASSDGLAGAPYEQYF. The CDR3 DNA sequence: TGTGCCAGCAGCGACGGACTAGCGGGAGCACCATACGAGCAGTACTTC.

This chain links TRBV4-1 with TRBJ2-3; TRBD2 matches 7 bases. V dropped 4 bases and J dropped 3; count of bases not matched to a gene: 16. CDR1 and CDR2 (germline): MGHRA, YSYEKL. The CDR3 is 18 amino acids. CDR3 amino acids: CASSPNPLLALETDTQYF. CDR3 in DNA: TGCGCCAGCAGCCCAAACCCCCTACTAGCGTTAGAAACAGATACGCAGTATTTT.

This CDR3 reads CASSLTVQRRGPLHF. CDR3 nucleotides: TGTGCCAGCAGTTTAACCGTCCAAAGACGAGGACCCCTCCACTTT. V gene TRBV27 combines with J gene TRBJ1-6; no reliable D call. Germline CDR1 and CDR2: MNHEY and SMNVEV (reference sequence). Trimming stripped 2 bases from V and 12 bases from J, with 17 bases between. The CDR3 extends over 15 amino acids.

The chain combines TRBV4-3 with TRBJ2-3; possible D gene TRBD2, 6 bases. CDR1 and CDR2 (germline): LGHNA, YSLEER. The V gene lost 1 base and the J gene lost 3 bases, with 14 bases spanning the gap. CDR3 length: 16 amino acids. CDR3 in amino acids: CASSQVLGGTTDTQYF. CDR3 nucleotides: TGCGCCAGCAGCCAAGTGCTCGGAGGGACGACAGATACGCAGTATTTT.

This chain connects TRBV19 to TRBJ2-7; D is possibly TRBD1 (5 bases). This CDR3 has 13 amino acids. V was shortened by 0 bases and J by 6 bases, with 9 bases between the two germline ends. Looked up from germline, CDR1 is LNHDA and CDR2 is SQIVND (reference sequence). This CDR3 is CASSIDRASEQYF. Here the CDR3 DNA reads TGTGCCAGTAGTATAGACAGGGCCTCCGAGCAGTACTTC.

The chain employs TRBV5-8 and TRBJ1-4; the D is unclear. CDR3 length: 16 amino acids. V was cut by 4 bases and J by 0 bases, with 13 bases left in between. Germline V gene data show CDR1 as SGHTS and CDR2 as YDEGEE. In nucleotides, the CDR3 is TGTGCCAGCAGCCCTAGGCCCGGAGCAACTAATGAAAAACTGTTTTTT. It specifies CASSPRPGATNEKLFF.